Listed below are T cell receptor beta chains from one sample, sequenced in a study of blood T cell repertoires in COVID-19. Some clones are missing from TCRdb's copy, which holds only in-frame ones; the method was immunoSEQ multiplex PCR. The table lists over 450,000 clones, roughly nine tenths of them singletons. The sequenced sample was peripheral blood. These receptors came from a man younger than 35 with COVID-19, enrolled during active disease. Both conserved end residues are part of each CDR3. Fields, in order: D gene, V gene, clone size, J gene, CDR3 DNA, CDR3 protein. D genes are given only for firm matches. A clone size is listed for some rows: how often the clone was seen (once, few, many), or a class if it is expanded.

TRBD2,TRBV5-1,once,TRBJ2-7,TGCGCCAGCAGCAAAGCGGGAGATATCTACGAGCAGTACTTC,CASSKAGDIYEQYF
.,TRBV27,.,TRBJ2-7,TGTGCCAGCAGTTTGGTCTTTGGAGGCCACTACGAGCAGTACTTC,CASSLVFGGHYEQYF
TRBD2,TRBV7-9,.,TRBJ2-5,TGTGCCAGCAGCCTTACTAGCGGCCAAGAGACCCAGTACTTC,CASSLTSGQETQYF
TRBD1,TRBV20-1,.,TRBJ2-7,TGCAGTGCTAGTATCCCGGGACAGGGGACCTACGAGCAGTACTTC,CSASIPGQGTYEQYF
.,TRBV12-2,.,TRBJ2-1,TGTGCAAGTCGCTTAGGCCTCAGGGGTACTTTCAATGAGCAGTTCTTC,CASRLGLRGTFNEQFF
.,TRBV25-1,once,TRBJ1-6,TGTGCCAGTAGAGACAGTTTGGGGTCACCCCTCCACTTT,CASRDSLGSPLHF
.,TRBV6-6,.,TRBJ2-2,TGTGCCAGCAGTTACCAGGTGACCGGGGAGCTGTTTTTT,CASSYQVTGELFF
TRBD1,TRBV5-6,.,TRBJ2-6,TGTGCCAGCAGCCTGACAGGGTCTTACTCTGGGGCCAACGTCCTGACTTTC,CASSLTGSYSGANVLTF
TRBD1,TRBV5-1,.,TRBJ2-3,TGCGCCAGCTCCACAGGGGAAATTTCAGATACGCAGTATTTT,CASSTGEISDTQYF
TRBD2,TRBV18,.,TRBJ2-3,TGTGCCAGCTCCGGGACTAGCGGGAGAACAGATACGCAGTATTTT,CASSGTSGRTDTQYF
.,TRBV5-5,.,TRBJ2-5,TGTGCCAGCAGCTTCCGGCCCGCGGGAGAGACCCAGTACTTC,CASSFRPAGETQYF
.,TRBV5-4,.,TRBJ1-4,TGTGCCAGCAGCTTTCAGGGCGAAAAACTGTTTTTT,CASSFQGEKLFF